The present TCR beta chain was sequenced within a study of blood T cell repertoires in COVID-19. About the study: Collection of acute and convalescent COVID-19 samples took place in the United States, Italy and Spain. PBMCs, B-cell-depleted T cells, or T cells were the source of the cDNA or gDNA that made up the material.

The germline V gene has CDR1 SNHLY and CDR2 FYNNEI. Trimming took off 4 bases at V and 0 bases at J, with 10 bases between the two ends. This CDR3 region has 15 residues. Authors' processing steps: Quantification of nucleated cells was approximated via reference gene primer amplification. Assay used: immunoSEQ multiplex PCR; TCRdb lists only in-frame clones, some missing. The V and J calls and the clone size are those of that table, but D and trimming were determined from the DNA. The data contain over 90,000 clones, around four fifths of them singletons. This sequence originates from a man aged 55 to 70 with active or convalescent COVID-19. The chain employs TRBV2 and TRBJ1-3; D possibly corresponds to TRBD1 (5 bases). The sample was peripheral blood. The CDR3 loop is CASSGAGRSGNTIYF. The CDR3 DNA follows: TGTGCCAGCAGTGGGGCAGGGCGCTCTGGAAACACCATATATTTT. Variable domain in full (rest from reference TRBV2 and TRBJ1-3): EPEVTQTPSHQVTQMGQEVILRCVPISNHLYFYWYRQILGQKVEFLVSFYNNEISEKSEIFDDQFSVERPDGSNFTLKIRSTKLEDSAMYFCASSGAGRSGNTIYFGEGSWLTVV.